This record looks at one T cell receptor beta chain sequence and its context. The data derive from a study of blood T cell repertoires in COVID-19. Study in general: Samples representing acute and convalescent COVID-19 were sourced from the United States, Italy and Spain. From T cells, B-cell-depleted T cells, or PBMCs came the material, which was cDNA or gDNA.

The V and J ends lost 3 bases and 1 base, in that order; junction bases with no gene match: 7. This CDR3 has 17 residues. Germline V gene lookup returns CDR1 LGHDT and CDR2 YNNKEL (reference sequence). Methods used by the authors: By means of reference gene primer amplification, nucleated cell counts were estimated. Profiling relied on immunoSEQ multiplex PCR, and the TCRdb table lists in-frame clones only, not all of them. The V and J calls and the clone size are those of that table, but D and trimming were determined from the DNA. Seen here are nearly 350,000 clones, 83% observed once, and the top ten hold 2.5% to 3%.

The origin of this receptor is a man aged 25-45 years with active or convalescent COVID-19. Sequences were obtained from peripheral blood. The genes are TRBV3-1 (or the pseudogene TRBV3-2) and TRBJ2-3; 10 nucleotides line up with TRBD1. This CDR3 is CASSHRAGTGGTDTQYF. In DNA, the CDR3 is TGTGCCAGCAGCCACCGGGCCGGGACAGGGGGCACAGATACGCAGTATTTT.